The rows below give T cell receptor beta chains drawn from one sample of a study of T cell responses to AZD1222 COVID-19 vaccine. Generated by immunoSEQ multiplex PCR, the TCRdb table keeps only in-frame clones and is missing some. The sample lists some 180,000 clones; about 86% were seen once. This sample comprised peripheral blood, obtained on day 0 of AZD1222 vaccination. The receptors here all came from an adult in good health. Each CDR3 is given with its conserved first and last residue. The order of the fields is V gene, J gene, CDR3 protein.

TRBV3-1/TRBV3-2,TRBJ2-5,CASSQARRETQYF
TRBV9,TRBJ1-3,CASSSYRSLSGNTIYF
TRBV9,TRBJ2-7,CASSVDRVAKQYF
TRBV7-3,TRBJ2-2,CASSLNRGRELFF
TRBV5-6,TRBJ2-7,CASSPPGAQTYEQYF
TRBV6-5,TRBJ2-1,CASGRWSDEQFF
TRBV5-1,TRBJ2-5,CASSQGLAETQYF
TRBV28,TRBJ1-2,CASSRGGQGYGYTF
TRBV10-3,TRBJ2-7,CAISRTGYEQYF
TRBV28,TRBJ1-5,CAILGVYSNQPQHF
TRBV5-8,TRBJ2-7,CASSPRDRDEQYF
TRBV19,TRBJ2-2,CASSMGTSVSGELFF
TRBV2,TRBJ1-4,CASTPDRANEKLFF
TRBV12-5,TRBJ2-6,CASGLVLAGPGANVLTF
TRBV5-4,TRBJ2-7,CASRPQAGTGSSEQYF
TRBV2,TRBJ1-2,CASSDWQGLGGYTF
TRBV5-1,TRBJ1-2,CASSLDGSPLYGYTF
TRBV7-8,TRBJ2-2,CASSSRARSGELFF
TRBV28,TRBJ1-1,CASSLGEIGTEAFF
TRBV10-3,TRBJ2-3,CAISGSEADTQYF
TRBV7-9,TRBJ2-3,CASSERQGGTDTQYF
TRBV25-1,TRBJ2-5,CASSLHSGGLGTQYF
TRBV11-2,TRBJ1-3,CASSLPGQNSGNTIYF
TRBV9,TRBJ2-5,CASSVDLAGGGKTQYF
TRBV7-9,TRBJ1-2,CASSLPRDSLNYGYTF
TRBV5-4,TRBJ1-5,CASTKGYSNQPQHF
TRBV5-6,TRBJ2-7,CASSLVVDTYSYEQYF
TRBV29-1,TRBJ1-5,CSVADRGNQPQHF
TRBV27,TRBJ2-1,CASSPGAAYNEQFF
TRBV7-2,TRBJ2-3,CASSLEGLGTDTQYF
TRBV13,TRBJ2-7,CASSLAIAEQYF
TRBV29-1,TRBJ2-3,CSVIGAAPGDTQYF
TRBV25-1,TRBJ1-4,CASSAGTVNEKLFF
TRBV30,TRBJ2-6,CAWSVGDRPLVGANVLTF
TRBV6-2/TRBV6-3,TRBJ1-2,CASSYSRDSLDYGYTF
TRBV11-2,TRBJ1-5,CASSEDRVGNQPQHF
TRBV5-4,TRBJ2-7,CASSRLAGISYEQYF
TRBV13,TRBJ2-7,CASSLGSSSYEQYF
TRBV4-1,TRBJ1-1,CASSRAKVPTRGVPSTEAFF
TRBV9,TRBJ1-6,CASSVEEGAGSPLHF
TRBV20-1,TRBJ2-2,CSASHKGFAGELFF
TRBV7-3,TRBJ1-2,CASKRSRTGSGYTF
TRBV3-1/TRBV3-2,TRBJ2-7,CASSQGDAYEQYF
TRBV10-3,TRBJ2-2,CAISVNRGDTGELFF
TRBV9,TRBJ1-2,CASSVGQDYGYTF